Listed below are T cell receptor beta chains from one sample, sequenced in a study of cytomegalovirus exposure and HLA in healthy donors. Repertoires were generated with immunoSEQ multiplex PCR, while TCRdb's copy carries only in-frame clones and drops some. The table lists under 200,000 clones, around 80% of them singletons. Sequencing input: PBMCs. All receptors derive from a man aged 18 to 30 in good health and CMV-seronegative. CDR3s include the opening cysteine and the closing phenylalanine or tryptophan. The D gene is left open where the match is weak. Clone size appears in some rows only: once, few, many, or a class for an expanded clone.

TRBD1	-	TRBJ2-3	15	TRBV6-1	CASRKTGGGTDTQYF	TGTGCCAGCAGGAAGACAGGGGGCGGTACAGATACGCAGTATTTT
TRBD1	-	TRBJ1-4	13	TRBV19	CASEYRGNEKLFF	TGTGCCAGCGAATACAGGGGGAATGAAAAACTGTTTTTT
-	-	TRBJ1-1	13	TRBV27	CASRTILNTEAFF	TGTGCCAGCAGGACAATTCTGAACACTGAAGCCTTCTTT
TRBD2	-	TRBJ2-7	17	TRBV11-2	CASSPQRQSGSSYEQYF	TGTGCCAGCAGCCCCCAGCGGCAGAGCGGGAGTTCCTACGAGCAGTACTTC
TRBD1	-	TRBJ1-6	15	TRBV6-1	CASRRTGQGDSPLHF	TGTGCCAGCAGAAGGACGGGACAGGGCGATTCACCCCTCCACTTT
-	-	TRBJ2-2	13	TRBV7-2	CASSLMGAGELFF	TGTGCCAGCAGCTTAATGGGGGCTGGGGAGCTGTTTTTT
TRBD2	-	TRBJ2-5	16	TRBV5-4	CASSKKAGGVEETQYF	TGTGCCAGCAGCAAGAAAGCGGGAGGAGTAGAGGAGACCCAGTACTTC
TRBD1	once	TRBJ2-3	14	TRBV5-1	CASSNGQASDTQYF	TGCGCCAGCAGCAACGGACAGGCTTCAGATACGCAGTATTTT
-	-	TRBJ1-5	15	TRBV15	CATSREGSGNQPQHF	TGTGCCACCAGCAGAGAGGGGAGCGGGAATCAGCCCCAGCATTTT
-	-	TRBJ2-3	16	TRBV9	CASTPPRASDTDTQYF	TGTGCCAGCACCCCACCCCGGGCTAGCGACACAGATACGCAGTATTTT
-	-	TRBJ2-2	17	TRBV2	CASRVGSWETNTGELFF	TGTGCCAGCAGGGTTGGTTCGTGGGAGACGAACACCGGGGAGCTGTTTTTT
TRBD1	-	TRBJ1-5	15	TRBV2	CASSTTGEGTQPQHF	TGTGCCAGCAGTACGACAGGGGAGGGAACTCAGCCCCAGCATTTT
TRBD1	-	TRBJ1-3	17	TRBV4-2	CASSHADRVGSGNTIYF	TGTGCCAGCAGCCACGCGGACAGGGTGGGATCTGGAAACACCATATATTTT
-	once	TRBJ2-3	13	TRBV5-1	CASSSVGGDTQYF	TGCGCCAGCAGCTCCGTAGGAGGAGATACGCAGTATTTT
TRBD1	-	TRBJ2-7	13	TRBV10-3	CAISYGTVYEQYF	TGTGCCATCAGCTACGGGACAGTCTACGAGCAGTACTTC
TRBD2	-	TRBJ2-1	16	TRBV11-2	CASSFQGPSGSNEQFF	TGTGCCAGCAGCTTTCAAGGTCCTAGCGGGAGTAATGAGCAGTTCTTC
-	-	TRBJ2-5	14	TRBV19	CASSPPTGEETQYF	TGTGCCAGTAGCCCCCCGACAGGAGAAGAGACCCAGTACTTC
-	once	TRBJ2-2	14	TRBV5-1	CASSLLGDTGELFF	TGCGCCAGCAGCTTGTTAGGGGACACCGGGGAGCTGTTTTTT
TRBD1	-	TRBJ2-7	15	TRBV4-2	CASSHIQGAIGEQYF	TGTGCCAGCAGCCATATACAGGGGGCCATTGGCGAGCAGTACTTC
-	-	TRBJ2-3	17	TRBV5-4	CASSLGSARRATDTQYF	TGTGCCAGCAGCTTGGGGAGCGCCCGGAGGGCCACAGATACGCAGTATTTT
-	-	TRBJ2-7	11	TRBV20-1	CSARRPYEQYF	TGCAGTGCTAGGCGGCCTTACGAGCAGTACTTC
TRBD2	-	TRBJ2-1	16	TRBV13	CASSLGSGGPYNEQFF	TGTGCCAGCAGCTTAGGTAGCGGGGGGCCCTACAATGAGCAGTTCTTC
TRBD1	-	TRBJ2-7	14	TRBV7-8	CASSTRDSALEQYF	TGTGCCAGCAGCACCCGGGACAGTGCCCTCGAGCAGTACTTC
-	-	TRBJ2-7	17	TRBV7-2	CASSLVARTPFRAEQYF	TGTGCCAGCAGCTTAGTTGCGAGGACACCCTTCCGGGCCGAGCAGTACTTC
-	-	TRBJ2-7	13	TRBV7-3	CASRPDGDYEQYF	TGTGCCAGCAGACCGGACGGGGACTACGAGCAGTACTTC
-	once	TRBJ1-6	14	TRBV28	CASTTDSDGGPLHF	TGTGCCAGCACTACGGACAGCGATGGGGGACCCCTCCACTTT
-	-	TRBJ1-1	14	TRBV5-1	CASIQSPGEGQAFF	TGCGCCAGCATCCAATCCCCCGGGGAGGGGCAAGCTTTCTTT
TRBD1	-	TRBJ1-4	14	TRBV10-3	CAISETGSDEKLFF	TGTGCCATCAGCGAGACAGGGTCCGATGAAAAACTGTTTTTT
TRBD2	-	TRBJ2-7	17	TRBV28	CASSLQGPASGKYEQYF	TGTGCCAGCAGTTTGCAGGGGCCAGCTAGCGGGAAATACGAGCAGTACTTC
-	-	TRBJ2-6	13	TRBV27	CASKSSGANVLTF	TGTGCCAGCAAGAGCTCTGGGGCCAACGTCCTGACTTTC
TRBD1	-	TRBJ2-7	15	TRBV11-2	CASSLGPQGAIEQYF	TGTGCCAGCAGCTTGGGTCCCCAGGGGGCGATCGAGCAGTACTTC
-	-	TRBJ2-7	13	TRBV28	CASNRRTDYEQYF	TGTGCCAGCAACCGGAGGACAGACTACGAGCAGTACTTC
-	once	TRBJ1-5	15	TRBV2	CASSEMGQGNQPQHF	TGTGCCAGCAGTGAAATGGGTCAGGGCAATCAGCCCCAGCATTTT
TRBD1	-	TRBJ2-7	14	TRBV5-5	CASSQGDSSYEQYF	TGTGCCAGCAGCCAAGGGGACAGCTCCTACGAGCAGTACTTC
-	-	TRBJ2-7	15	TRBV28	CASSLRSPYEDEQYF	TGTGCCAGCAGTTTACGATCTCCATATGAGGACGAGCAGTACTTC
TRBD2	-	TRBJ2-1	13	TRBV19	CASNQREENEQFF	TGTGCCAGTAATCAGCGGGAGGAGAATGAGCAGTTCTTC
TRBD2	-	TRBJ2-3	18	TRBV15	CATSRPRTSGPSTDTQYF	TGTGCCACCAGCAGACCCAGGACTAGCGGACCTAGCACAGATACGCAGTATTTT
-	-	TRBJ2-3	16	TRBV2	CASSEALIRGTDTQYF	TGTGCCAGCAGTGAAGCGCTAATCCGGGGGACAGATACGCAGTATTTT
-	few	TRBJ1-3	14	TRBV28	CASVLSSSGNTIYF	TGTGCCAGCGTTCTCTCTAGTTCTGGAAACACCATATATTTT
-	-	TRBJ1-1	14	TRBV6-6	CASLLSQANTEAFF	TGTGCCAGCTTACTCTCACAGGCGAACACTGAAGCTTTCTTT
TRBD2	-	TRBJ2-1	15	TRBV7-8	CASSLKTSSHNEQFF	TGTGCCAGCAGCCTTAAGACTAGCAGCCACAATGAGCAGTTCTTC
-	-	TRBJ1-5	14	TRBV19	CASSRAGRNQPQHF	TGTGCCAGTAGTAGGGCAGGGCGGAATCAGCCCCAGCATTTT
-	-	TRBJ1-2	15	TRBV28	CASSFAREGLRGYTF	TGTGCCAGCAGTTTTGCTCGGGAGGGGCTACGGGGCTACACCTTC
-	-	TRBJ1-1	16	TRBV18	CASSPQLRRGGTEAFF	TGTGCCAGCTCACCACAACTCCGACGGGGGGGCACTGAAGCTTTCTTT
-	few	TRBJ1-5	15	TRBV7-2	CASSLQRALNQPQHF	TGTGCCAGCAGCTTACAGCGGGCCCTTAATCAGCCCCAGCATTTT
-	-	TRBJ1-4	15	TRBV7-9	CASSLLYGVDEKLFF	TGTGCCAGCAGCCTTCTCTACGGGGTGGACGAAAAACTGTTTTTT